This T cell receptor beta chain is from a study of HIV-infected patients and healthy controls. Findings and limits, study-wide: The diversity differences were not explained by slight age and sex differences between study cohorts. Comparisons were complicated because patients and controls had unequal numbers of distinct sequences. Significant mean usage differences between HIV-infected patients and controls involved eight alpha and eight beta V genes.

The CDR3 extends over 15 amino acids. Trimming shortened V by 2 bases and J by 0 bases, and 8 bases separated the two germline ends. Germline lookup yields CDR1 SGHRS and CDR2 YFSETQ. This clonotype was counted at least ten times. Its specificity is unknown. Reverse transcription used about 510 ng RNA and constant-region primers for alpha and beta. Separate chain-specific third strand synthesis with multiplexing indices produced the alpha and beta libraries. A 5' RACE adapter with a random hexamer and the SP2 primer site was joined to cDNA. TCRdb reprocessed the 5' RACE reads with MiXCR, giving one entry per CDR3 protein. The data hold 10,000 to 12,000 distinct CDR3 sequences, with 8% to 10% observed a single time. All unsorted peripheral T cells were captured because whole blood was used without fractionation.

J is TRBJ2-2 and V is TRBV5-1; D unclear. The sequence was collected from an adult in good health. What was sequenced was blood. CDR3 loop: CASSFRLANTGELFF. In DNA form, the CDR3 reads TGCGCCAGCAGCTTTAGGCTTGCGAACACCGGGGAGCTGTTTTTT.